The 24 T cell receptor beta chains reported below all come from one sample, sequenced in a study of blood T cells in healthy people across ages. A sample-barcoded 5' primer and a J-beta primer mix were used in a second PCR of roughly 7 to 12 cycles. TCRdb re-derived calls from the 5' RACE reads in MiXCR, one entry per CDR3 protein. The sample yields hundreds of thousands of distinct CDR3 sequences, about 55% seen once. The sequenced sample consisted of blood. The receptors originated from a man at least 80 years old in good health.

This chain links TRBV27 with TRBJ2-5; D not certain. CDR3 size: 16 residues. Germline CDR1 is MNHEY and CDR2 is SMNVEV (reference sequence). The germline V and J ends were trimmed by 6 bases and 1 base, with 18 bases remaining between them. The CDR3 here is CASSRAGVGFQETQYF. The CDR3 nucleotides read TGTGCCAGCAGCCGAGCTGGTGTTGGGTTCCAAGAGACCCAGTACTTC.

As for this clonotype: Since a much larger clone is just one base distant, this may be a read error. J is TRBJ1-2 and V is TRBV18; a possible D gene is TRBD1 (6 bases). The CDR3 consists of 15 residues. Trimming removed 4 bases at V and 2 bases at J, with 14 bases between. Per the germline V gene, CDR1 is KGHSH and CDR2 is LQKENI. CDR3 bases: TGTGCCAGCTCACAGCGAAAGGACAGCAACTATGGCTACACCTTC. This gives the protein CASSQRKDSNYGYTF. The whole variable domain, filled in from reference TRBV18 and TRBJ1-2, reads NAGVMQNPRHLVRRRGQEARLRCSPMKGHSHVYWYRQLPEEGLKFMVYLQKENIIDESGMPKERFSAEFPKEGPSILRIQQVVRGDSAAYFCASSQRKDSNYGYTFGSGTRLTVV.

The chain joins TRBV7-2 to TRBJ1-3; D gene ambiguous. Germline CDR1 and CDR2: SGHTA and FQGNSA. The CDR3 runs to 13 residues. V was trimmed by 5 bases and J by 3 bases, leaving 8 bases between them. The CDR3: CTSSRVGGNTIYF. CDR3 in DNA: TGTACCAGCAGCCGGGTCGGTGGAAACACCATATATTTT. Complete variable domain (other parts from reference TRBV7-2 and TRBJ1-3): GAGVSQSPSNKVTEKGKDVELRCDPISGHTALYWYRQSLGQGLEFLIYFQGNSAPDKSGLPSDRFSAERTGGSVSTLTIQRTQQEDSAVYLCTSSRVGGNTIYFGEGSWLTVV.

This clonotype was detected only a few times. V usage is TRBV13 and J usage is TRBJ2-1, with D possibly TRBD1 on 5 matching bases. Germline CDR1 reads PRHDT; CDR2 reads FYEKMQ (reference sequence). This CDR3 contains 15 residues. Trimming left V 5 bases short and J 4 bases short, with 15 bases between. In DNA form, the CDR3 reads TGTGCCAGCAGCCCCCCCAGGGCCAGGTACAATGAGCAGTTCTTC. This encodes CASSPPRARYNEQFF.

The chain recombines TRBV18 with TRBJ1-4; TRBD1 matches at 7 bases. CDR3 size: 15 residues. In germline, CDR1 is KGHSH, CDR2 LQKENI. The V segment lost 3 bases and the J segment 3 bases; nucleotides outside the gene matches: 4. The CDR3, as DNA: TGTGCCAGCTCACCTGAGGGACAGCCTAATGAAAAACTGTTTTTT. Amino acids: CASSPEGQPNEKLFF.

The V gene is TRBV29-1, the J gene TRBJ2-7; D gene unclear. CDR3 length equals 12 residues. Germline V gene lookup returns CDR1 SQVTM and CDR2 ANQGSEA. V shed 4 bases and J shed 2 bases, with 9 bases lying between them. The DNA for the CDR3 is TGCAGCGTTGCCAAAGGACCCTACGAGCAGTACTTC. Encoded protein: CSVAKGPYEQYF.

The chain links TRBV20-1 to TRBJ2-7; unclear D gene. V was trimmed by 3 bases and J by 5 bases, leaving 5 bases between them. The CDR3 is 10 residues long. Germline CDR1 DFQATT, CDR2 SNEGSKA (reference sequence). The CDR3 bases are TGCAGTGCTAGCAGGAACGAGCAGTACTTC. It encodes CSASRNEQYF.

This clonotype was found a few times. The genes are TRBV7-6 and TRBJ1-4; unclear D gene. Germline assignment: CDR1 SGHVS and CDR2 FNYEAQ. CDR3 length equals 15 residues. Trimming removed 5 bases from V and 0 bases from J, with 10 bases in between. CDR3 in amino acids: CASSPSGATNEKLFF. The CDR3 DNA is TGTGCCAGCAGCCCTTCCGGGGCAACTAATGAAAAACTGTTTTTT.

V and J are TRBV2 and TRBJ1-5; the match to TRBD1 covers 11 bases. There are 14 residues in the CDR3. Germline CDR1 is SNHLY and CDR2 is FYNNEI. The V gene end was trimmed by 6 bases and the J gene end by 5 bases; junction bases not matched to a gene: 3. The CDR3 coding sequence is TGTGCCAGCAGCCAGGACAGGGGGCATCAGCCCCAGCATTTT. Encoded protein: CASSQDRGHQPQHF.

This sequence joins TRBV20-1 and TRBJ2-7, with a tentative D call TRBD2 (6 bases). The CDR3 has 14 amino acids. Germline-derived CDR1 and CDR2 are DFQATT and SNEGSKA (reference sequence). V lost 1 base and J lost 2, with 12 bases in between. The CDR3 spells CSARAAGRTYEQYF. In DNA, the CDR3 is TGCAGTGCTAGAGCGGCGGGGCGAACCTACGAGCAGTACTTC.

In its sample, this clonotype was seen a few times. This sequence joins TRBV3-1 and TRBJ2-4; 12 nucleotides align to TRBD1. The last part of the DNA fits TRBJ2-7 better; the J call may be wrong. This CDR3 is 15 amino acids long. The germline CDR1 and CDR2 sequences are LGHDT and YNNKEL (reference sequence). The CDR3 sequence: CASSQGTGGHYEQYF. Here the CDR3 DNA reads TGTGCCAGCAGCCAGGGGACAGGGGGCCACTACGAGCAGTACTTC.

There are a few counts of this clonotype. V is TRBV10-2 and J is TRBJ1-2; D gene ambiguous. The germline V gene encodes CDR1 WSHSY and CDR2 SAAADI. The V end was cut by 3 bases, the J end by 2 bases, with 7 bases between. CDR3 length: 13 residues. The CDR3 coding sequence is TGCGCCAGCAGTGACAGCCAAAACTATGGCTACACCTTC. Translation gives CASSDSQNYGYTF.

This clonotype was found a few times. This chain connects TRBV9 to TRBJ2-2, with a possible D match to TRBD1 (6 bases). The V and J ends lost 7 bases and 3 bases respectively, with 13 bases between them. The CDR3 has 14 amino acids. Germline CDR1 is SGDLS and CDR2 is YYNGEE. CDR3 in amino acids: CASGEQGDTGELFF. The CDR3 coding sequence is TGTGCCAGCGGGGAACAGGGAGACACCGGGGAGCTGTTTTTT.

The V and J genes are TRBV6-2 or TRBV6-3 and TRBJ1-5, with 9 bases aligning to TRBD1. The germline V gene encodes CDR1 MNHEY and CDR2 SVGEGT. The CDR3 totals 14 residues. V lost 6 bases and J lost 7; bases outside the gene matches: 7. CDR3 sequence: CASRTGGREQPQHF. Written as DNA, the CDR3 is TGTGCCAGCAGGACAGGGGGAAGAGAGCAGCCCCAGCATTTT.

This chain uses TRBV7-6 with TRBJ1-5; the D gene is possibly TRBD1 (5 bases). V was clipped by 1 base and J by 4 bases, with 11 bases between them. CDR3 length: 15 amino acids. CDR1 and CDR2 (germline): SGHVS, FNYEAQ. The CDR3 DNA follows: TGTGCCAGCAGCTTAGTTTCAGGGTCGAATCAGCCCCAGCATTTT. As protein: CASSLVSGSNQPQHF.

The V and J genes are TRBV7-2 and TRBJ2-1, with 8 nucleotides matching TRBD2. Germline lookup yields CDR1 SGHTA and CDR2 FQGNSA. With V trimmed by 1 base and J by 6 bases, 11 bases remained unmatched. CDR3 size: 17 residues. The CDR3, as DNA: TGTGCCAGCAGCTTAGTCCCAGGACTAGCCGCCCCCAATGAGCAGTTCTTC. Its protein is CASSLVPGLAAPNEQFF.

This clonotype was found a few times. The chain combines TRBV10-2 with TRBJ2-5; 13 bases fit TRBD2. The ends lost 2 bases at V and 5 bases at J; junction bases unmatched: 5. The CDR3 consists of 16 residues. Looked up from germline, CDR1 is WSHSY and CDR2 is SAAADI. The CDR3 sequence: CASSERTSGSWETQYF. The CDR3 DNA reads as TGCGCCAGCAGTGAGAGGACTAGCGGGAGTTGGGAGACCCAGTACTTC.

The gene calls are TRBV6-5 and TRBJ2-7; TRBD1 matches at 8 bases. Germline V gene sequence: CDR1 MNHEY, CDR2 SVGAGI. This CDR3 region has 14 residues. The V segment lost 8 bases and the J segment 0 bases; nucleotides outside the gene matches: 6. The CDR3 is CASSETGVSYEQYF. Here the CDR3 DNA reads TGTGCCAGCTCAGAGACAGGGGTCTCCTACGAGCAGTACTTC.

The chain recombines TRBV20-1 with TRBJ2-1; D could derive from TRBD1 or TRBD2 (5 bases each). Germline values: CDR1 DFQATT, CDR2 SNEGSKA (reference sequence). This CDR3 region has 16 residues. With 3 bases removed from V and 7 bases from J, the gap between germline ends came to 22 bases. The CDR3 DNA is TGCAGTGCTAGCCCCGGGTGGGGGAAACTAGGAAATGAGCAGTTCTTC. Translated, it gives CSASPGWGKLGNEQFF.

The rearrangement uses TRBV2 and TRBJ2-3; 10 bases agree with TRBD2. The CDR3 spans 15 residues. Trimming cost V 7 bases and J 4 bases; bases outside gene matches: 8. CDR1 is SNHLY and CDR2 is FYNNEI in the germline V gene. CDR3 protein: CASTGLALGADTQYF. CDR3 in DNA: TGTGCCAGCACGGGACTAGCGCTAGGAGCAGATACGCAGTATTTT.

This rearrangement joins TRBV29-1 to TRBJ2-7, with D perhaps matching TRBD1 (6 bases). Germline V gene sequence: CDR1 SQVTM, CDR2 ANQGSEA. V was clipped by 6 bases and J by 3 bases, with 12 bases between them. The CDR3 totals 12 residues. CDR3 DNA sequence: TGCAGCGTGGGGTCAGGGGTCTACGAGCAGTACTTC. This codes for CSVGSGVYEQYF.

The chain is built from TRBV20-1 and TRBJ1-4; maybe TRBD1 (6 bases). The CDR3 is 14 amino acids. The V and J ends lost 5 bases and 10 bases respectively, with 20 bases between them. Germline V gene sequence: CDR1 DFQATT, CDR2 SNEGSKA (reference sequence). The DNA for the CDR3 is TGCAGTGCTTCACACCCCGGGGGCTTGCGAAAACTGTTTTTT. As protein: CSASHPGGLRKLFF.

This clonotype was observed once. This sequence joins TRBV18 and TRBJ2-7, with D uncertain. With the DNA end fitting TRBJ2-5 better, the J assignment may be wrong. CDR1 is KGHSH and CDR2 is LQKENI in the germline V gene. This CDR3 region has 15 residues. CDR3 sequence (DNA): TGTGCCAGCTCACCCGGTGTAGGGTTTGGAGAGACCCAGTACTTC. It yields the protein CASSPGVGFGETQYF.

This clonotype came up a few times. V gene TRBV2 combines with J gene TRBJ2-5, with D tentatively TRBD2 (6 bases). V lost 10 bases and J lost 2, with 14 bases in between. In germline, CDR1 is SNHLY, CDR2 FYNNEI. The CDR3 covers 13 residues. The CDR3 sequence: CATRGTAQETQYF. The DNA of the CDR3 is TGTGCCACCCGGGGGACGGCGCAAGAGACCCAGTACTTC. Supplemented by reference TRBV2 and TRBJ2-5, the full variable domain reads EPEVTQTPSHQVTQMGQEVILRCVPISNHLYFYWYRQILGQKVEFLVSFYNNEISEKSEIFDDQFSVERPDGSNFTLKIRSTKLEDSAMYFCATRGTAQETQYFGPGTRLLVL.